These T cell receptor beta chains were read from a single sample in a study of CD8 T cells in ankylosing spondylitis. From the 5' RACE reads, TCRdb called clonotypes with MiXCR, one entry per CDR3 protein. The sample comprises 250,000 to 300,000 distinct CDR3 sequences, 15% to 20% of which are singletons, and around 33% rests with the top ten. Sequenced sample: blood, either unsorted or a sorted T cell fraction (not recorded which). Source of these receptors: a male donor with ankylosing spondylitis or in good health (not recorded which). CDR3s include the opening cysteine and the closing phenylalanine or tryptophan. Fields, in order: V gene, J gene, CDR3 length, clone size, D gene, CDR3 protein, CDR3 DNA. A D gene is named only where the DNA matches it firmly. A clone size is listed for some rows: how often the clone was seen (once, few, many), or a class if it is expanded.

v_call: TRBV20-1; j_call: TRBJ2-1; cdr3_length: 14; clone_size: .; d_call: .; cdr3_aa: CSARGVFGYNEQFF; cdr3_nt: TGCAGTGCTAGAGGGGTTTTCGGATACAATGAGCAGTTCTTC
v_call: TRBV12-3/TRBV12-4; j_call: TRBJ2-1; cdr3_length: 15; clone_size: .; d_call: .; cdr3_aa: CASSPRQEARNEQFF; cdr3_nt: TGTGCCAGCAGTCCGAGACAGGAGGCCCGCAATGAGCAGTTCTTC
v_call: TRBV12-3/TRBV12-4; j_call: TRBJ2-1; cdr3_length: 12; clone_size: few; d_call: .; cdr3_aa: CASKISYNEQFF; cdr3_nt: TGTGCCAGCAAAATCTCCTACAATGAGCAGTTCTTC
v_call: TRBV5-1; j_call: TRBJ1-1; cdr3_length: 15; clone_size: few; d_call: TRBD1; cdr3_aa: CASSFEGAVGTEAFF; cdr3_nt: TGCGCCAGCAGCTTCGAGGGGGCAGTGGGCACTGAAGCTTTCTTT
v_call: TRBV20-1; j_call: TRBJ2-1; cdr3_length: 13; clone_size: few; d_call: TRBD2; cdr3_aa: CSASRLAGDEQFF; cdr3_nt: TGCAGTGCTAGTCGTCTAGCGGGAGATGAGCAGTTCTTC
v_call: TRBV4-1; j_call: TRBJ2-2; cdr3_length: 18; clone_size: .; d_call: .; cdr3_aa: CASSPGPLGEGYTGELFF; cdr3_nt: TGCGCCAGCAGCCCCGGACCGTTAGGCGAAGGGTACACCGGGGAGCTGTTTTTT
v_call: TRBV5-5; j_call: TRBJ2-1; cdr3_length: 15; clone_size: few; d_call: TRBD1; cdr3_aa: CASSAYRGLDDEQFF; cdr3_nt: TGTGCCAGCAGCGCCTACAGGGGGCTGGACGATGAGCAGTTCTTC
v_call: TRBV3-1; j_call: TRBJ2-7; cdr3_length: 15; clone_size: .; d_call: TRBD2; cdr3_aa: CASSPSGAGAYEQYF; cdr3_nt: TGTGCCAGCAGCCCCTCGGGAGCGGGAGCCTACGAGCAGTACTTC
v_call: TRBV6-1; j_call: TRBJ2-1; cdr3_length: 14; clone_size: .; d_call: TRBD2; cdr3_aa: CASGLAGAYNEQFF; cdr3_nt: TGTGCCAGCGGGCTAGCGGGAGCCTACAATGAGCAGTTCTTC
v_call: TRBV24-1; j_call: TRBJ2-7; cdr3_length: 13; clone_size: .; d_call: TRBD1; cdr3_aa: CATSLQGADEQYF; cdr3_nt: TGTGCCACCAGCCTACAGGGGGCGGACGAGCAGTACTTC
v_call: TRBV4-3; j_call: TRBJ2-7; cdr3_length: 14; clone_size: .; d_call: .; cdr3_aa: CASSQDSGGYEQYF; cdr3_nt: TGCGCCAGCAGCCAAGATTCCGGGGGATACGAGCAGTACTTC
v_call: TRBV9; j_call: TRBJ2-2; cdr3_length: 15; clone_size: .; d_call: TRBD2; cdr3_aa: CASGVAGLNTGELFF; cdr3_nt: TGTGCCAGCGGGGTAGCGGGACTGAACACCGGGGAGCTGTTTTTT
v_call: TRBV5-6; j_call: TRBJ2-7; cdr3_length: 13; clone_size: .; d_call: .; cdr3_aa: CASSVRGSYEQYF; cdr3_nt: TGTGCCAGCAGCGTCAGGGGCTCCTACGAGCAGTACTTC
v_call: TRBV20-1; j_call: TRBJ2-7; cdr3_length: 17; clone_size: .; d_call: TRBD1; cdr3_aa: CSARTQLGTEINYEQYF; cdr3_nt: TGCAGTGCTAGAACTCAACTCGGGACAGAAATTAACTACGAGCAGTACTTC
v_call: TRBV4-1; j_call: TRBJ2-5; cdr3_length: 15; clone_size: few; d_call: .; cdr3_aa: CASSQDLTAEETQYF; cdr3_nt: TGCGCCAGCAGCCAAGATCTTACAGCCGAAGAGACCCAGTACTTC
v_call: TRBV12-3/TRBV12-4; j_call: TRBJ2-5; cdr3_length: 15; clone_size: .; d_call: TRBD2; cdr3_aa: CASAIGREGQESQYF; cdr3_nt: TGTGCCAGCGCTATTGGTCGGGAGGGCCAAGAGTCCCAGTACTTC
v_call: TRBV7-8; j_call: TRBJ2-1; cdr3_length: 16; clone_size: .; d_call: TRBD2; cdr3_aa: CASSPFSGTMVNEQFF; cdr3_nt: TGTGCCAGCAGCCCGTTTAGCGGGACGATGGTGAATGAGCAGTTCTTC
v_call: TRBV4-3; j_call: TRBJ2-7; cdr3_length: 16; clone_size: .; d_call: TRBD2; cdr3_aa: CASSQERLAEGYEQYF; cdr3_nt: TGCGCCAGCAGCCAGGAAAGACTAGCGGAAGGCTACGAGCAGTACTTC
v_call: TRBV29-1; j_call: TRBJ2-7; cdr3_length: 15; clone_size: .; d_call: TRBD1; cdr3_aa: CSVELGTEVVHEQYF; cdr3_nt: TGCAGCGTTGAATTGGGGACAGAAGTTGTTCACGAGCAGTACTTC
v_call: TRBV29-1; j_call: TRBJ2-1; cdr3_length: 13; clone_size: .; d_call: TRBD2; cdr3_aa: CSARGGLTDEQFF; cdr3_nt: TGCAGCGCTCGGGGGGGCCTCACGGATGAGCAGTTCTTC
v_call: TRBV12-3/TRBV12-4; j_call: TRBJ1-1; cdr3_length: 16; clone_size: few; d_call: .; cdr3_aa: CASSSPGTGENTEAFF; cdr3_nt: TGTGCCAGCAGTTCACCCGGGACCGGGGAGAACACTGAAGCTTTCTTT
v_call: TRBV7-2; j_call: TRBJ1-2; cdr3_length: 14; clone_size: few; d_call: TRBD1; cdr3_aa: CASSLLRDSYGYTF; cdr3_nt: TGTGCCAGCAGCTTACTCCGGGACAGCTATGGCTACACCTTC
v_call: TRBV7-9; j_call: TRBJ2-1; cdr3_length: 16; clone_size: few; d_call: TRBD2; cdr3_aa: CASSLVGLADDNEQFF; cdr3_nt: TGTGCCAGCAGCTTAGTAGGTCTAGCGGACGACAATGAGCAGTTCTTC
v_call: TRBV29-1; j_call: TRBJ1-5; cdr3_length: 14; clone_size: few; d_call: TRBD1; cdr3_aa: CSVEGTGVNQPQHF; cdr3_nt: TGCAGCGTTGAGGGGACAGGGGTTAATCAGCCCCAGCATTTT
v_call: TRBV7-8; j_call: TRBJ2-1; cdr3_length: 15; clone_size: many; d_call: .; cdr3_aa: CASSSTAGLGKEQFF; cdr3_nt: TGTGCCAGCAGCTCCACGGCCGGACTTGGCAAAGAGCAGTTCTTC
v_call: TRBV27; j_call: TRBJ2-2; cdr3_length: 18; clone_size: .; d_call: TRBD2; cdr3_aa: CASSLYPPTGGVTGELFF; cdr3_nt: TGTGCCAGCAGTTTATACCCCCCTACGGGAGGGGTCACCGGGGAGCTGTTTTTT
v_call: TRBV20-1; j_call: TRBJ2-2; cdr3_length: 15; clone_size: .; d_call: TRBD1; cdr3_aa: CSASAGTANTGELFF; cdr3_nt: TGCAGTGCTAGCGCTGGGACAGCGAACACCGGGGAGCTGTTTTTT
v_call: TRBV25-1; j_call: TRBJ2-7; cdr3_length: 13; clone_size: .; d_call: .; cdr3_aa: CASSELSQNEQYF; cdr3_nt: TGTGCCAGCAGTGAATTATCCCAGAACGAGCAGTACTTC
v_call: TRBV11-2; j_call: TRBJ2-3; cdr3_length: 15; clone_size: .; d_call: .; cdr3_aa: CASSFLGGRTDTQYF; cdr3_nt: TGTGCCAGCAGCTTTCTAGGAGGTAGAACAGATACGCAGTATTTT
v_call: TRBV7-2; j_call: TRBJ1-2; cdr3_length: 16; clone_size: .; d_call: .; cdr3_aa: CASSLGGGGIYYGYTF; cdr3_nt: TGTGCCAGCAGCTTAGGGGGGGGCGGTATTTACTATGGCTACACCTTC
v_call: TRBV20-1; j_call: TRBJ2-4; cdr3_length: 14; clone_size: few; d_call: .; cdr3_aa: CSARGNRAKNIQYF; cdr3_nt: TGCAGTGCTAGAGGAAACAGGGCTAAAAACATTCAGTACTTC
v_call: TRBV7-8; j_call: TRBJ2-1; cdr3_length: 18; clone_size: .; d_call: .; cdr3_aa: CASSPRGRARNSYNEQFF; cdr3_nt: TGTGCCAGCAGCCCTCGGGGTCGGGCGCGAAACTCCTACAATGAGCAGTTCTTC
v_call: TRBV12-3/TRBV12-4; j_call: TRBJ2-1; cdr3_length: 14; clone_size: .; d_call: TRBD2; cdr3_aa: CATRGDSGSNEQFF; cdr3_nt: TGTGCCACCCGGGGGGATAGCGGGAGCAATGAGCAGTTCTTC
v_call: TRBV12-3/TRBV12-4; j_call: TRBJ2-4; cdr3_length: 16; clone_size: many; d_call: .; cdr3_aa: CASSLGISATKNIQYF; cdr3_nt: TGTGCCAGCAGTTTAGGTATTTCAGCGACCAAAAACATTCAGTACTTC
v_call: TRBV11-2; j_call: TRBJ2-1; cdr3_length: 13; clone_size: .; d_call: .; cdr3_aa: CASGRREGNEQFF; cdr3_nt: TGTGCCAGCGGGCGACGGGAAGGCAATGAGCAGTTCTTC
v_call: TRBV5-1; j_call: TRBJ2-1; cdr3_length: 16; clone_size: .; d_call: .; cdr3_aa: CASTLNSHQVYNEQFF; cdr3_nt: TGCGCCAGCACTCTTAACTCACATCAAGTCTACAATGAGCAGTTCTTC
v_call: TRBV6-4; j_call: TRBJ2-1; cdr3_length: 15; clone_size: many; d_call: TRBD2; cdr3_aa: CASSPESSGYNEQFF; cdr3_nt: TGTGCCAGCAGCCCAGAGTCTAGCGGATACAATGAGCAGTTCTTC
v_call: TRBV11-2; j_call: TRBJ2-7; cdr3_length: 15; clone_size: few; d_call: TRBD2; cdr3_aa: CASSQVGGSGIEQYF; cdr3_nt: TGTGCCAGCAGCCAAGTAGGGGGTAGCGGGATCGAGCAGTACTTC
v_call: TRBV20-1; j_call: TRBJ2-1; cdr3_length: 15; clone_size: many; d_call: TRBD2; cdr3_aa: CSARAGLADYNEQFF; cdr3_nt: TGCAGTGCTAGAGCCGGACTAGCGGACTACAATGAGCAGTTCTTC
v_call: TRBV5-1; j_call: TRBJ2-1; cdr3_length: 16; clone_size: .; d_call: .; cdr3_aa: CASSLAKTLSYNEQFF; cdr3_nt: TGCGCCAGCAGCTTGGCCAAGACGCTATCCTACAATGAGCAGTTCTTC
v_call: TRBV27; j_call: TRBJ2-3; cdr3_length: 13; clone_size: few; d_call: .; cdr3_aa: CASSSRGGYTQYF; cdr3_nt: TGTGCCAGCAGTTCCCGCGGCGGCTATACGCAGTATTTT
v_call: TRBV15; j_call: TRBJ2-7; cdr3_length: 15; clone_size: .; d_call: TRBD1; cdr3_aa: CATSRDRAISSEQYF; cdr3_nt: TGTGCCACCAGCAGGGACAGGGCTATATCCAGCGAGCAGTACTTC
v_call: TRBV4-1; j_call: TRBJ2-2; cdr3_length: 16; clone_size: .; d_call: .; cdr3_aa: CASSPPGVGRPGELFF; cdr3_nt: TGCGCCAGCAGCCCCCCGGGGGTAGGGCGGCCCGGGGAGCTGTTTTTT
v_call: TRBV29-1; j_call: TRBJ2-7; cdr3_length: 14; clone_size: .; d_call: .; cdr3_aa: CSAEVGHSSYEQYF; cdr3_nt: TGCAGCGCCGAGGTTGGACACAGCTCCTACGAGCAGTACTTC
v_call: TRBV4-1; j_call: TRBJ1-1; cdr3_length: 17; clone_size: .; d_call: TRBD1; cdr3_aa: CASSQMTGEDMNTEAFF; cdr3_nt: TGCGCCAGCAGCCAAATGACAGGGGAGGACATGAACACTGAAGCTTTCTTT
v_call: TRBV6-1; j_call: TRBJ2-7; cdr3_length: 13; clone_size: .; d_call: .; cdr3_aa: CASSPVSGGEQYF; cdr3_nt: TGTGCCAGCAGCCCCGTCAGCGGTGGCGAGCAGTACTTC
v_call: TRBV7-8; j_call: TRBJ2-2; cdr3_length: 19; clone_size: .; d_call: TRBD2; cdr3_aa: CASSDGGLAGVGSTGELFF; cdr3_nt: TGTGCCAGCAGCGACGGGGGACTAGCGGGAGTCGGGAGCACCGGGGAGCTGTTTTTT
v_call: TRBV6-1; j_call: TRBJ1-1; cdr3_length: 14; clone_size: .; d_call: .; cdr3_aa: CASRGTDTYTEAFF; cdr3_nt: TGTGCCAGCAGGGGAACCGACACCTACACTGAAGCTTTCTTT
v_call: TRBV6-1; j_call: TRBJ2-7; cdr3_length: 15; clone_size: few; d_call: TRBD1; cdr3_aa: CASRSRDRVNYEQYF; cdr3_nt: TGTGCCAGCAGATCCCGGGACAGGGTTAACTACGAGCAGTACTTC
v_call: TRBV9; j_call: TRBJ1-1; cdr3_length: 17; clone_size: .; d_call: TRBD1; cdr3_aa: CASSVGQGWAVNTEAFF; cdr3_nt: TGTGCCAGCAGCGTTGGACAGGGTTGGGCGGTGAACACTGAAGCTTTCTTT
v_call: TRBV28; j_call: TRBJ1-4; cdr3_length: 12; clone_size: .; d_call: .; cdr3_aa: CASSGEEEKLFF; cdr3_nt: TGTGCCAGTTCGGGGGAGGAAGAAAAACTGTTTTTT
v_call: TRBV9; j_call: TRBJ2-7; cdr3_length: 14; clone_size: .; d_call: TRBD2; cdr3_aa: CASSPRGLAYEQYF; cdr3_nt: TGTGCCAGCAGCCCTCGGGGACTAGCATACGAGCAGTACTTC
v_call: TRBV12-3/TRBV12-4; j_call: TRBJ2-7; cdr3_length: 12; clone_size: .; d_call: .; cdr3_aa: CASSLGRDEQYF; cdr3_nt: TGTGCCAGCAGTTTAGGGCGGGACGAGCAGTACTTC
v_call: TRBV25-1; j_call: TRBJ2-3; cdr3_length: 17; clone_size: many; d_call: TRBD2; cdr3_aa: CASSEYNPREGLDTQYF; cdr3_nt: TGTGCCAGCAGTGAATATAATCCGCGGGAGGGCCTAGATACGCAGTATTTT